This T cell receptor (beta chain) was identified in a study of molecular identifiers for immune sequencing clone quantification. General study findings and limits: Same-barcode identical TCR molecules could make highly expanded clones look smaller than they are.

Previously described methods and listed TCR primers produced bulk TCR libraries. A single record per CDR3 protein comes from TCRdb applying MiXCR to the PCR reads. Of 90,000 to 120,000 distinct CDR3 sequences detected, approximately 40% appear once; the ten largest clones hold around 4.2%. Each library that profiled naive CD8 cells came from roughly 20,000 to 1,000,000 sorted cells with 10%, 30% or 50% RNA. Naive CD8 T cells underwent sorting with the CD8+CD4-CCR7+CD45RA+ definition. On this clonotype: Its antigen remains unknown. A read error may account for a junction end that differs from germline.

Germline CDR1 is SGHAT and CDR2 is FQNNGV. The length of the CDR3 is 12 residues. This clonotype was obtained from a human donor in good health. Some libraries in this study had Jurkat cell RNA spiked in. The sample consisted of naive CD8+ T cells from blood, with Jurkat cell RNA spiked in. As for subset: FACS-sorted CD8+CD4-CCR7+CD45RA+ naive T cells. The chain combines TRBV11-2 with TRBJ2-5, with D possibly being TRBD1 (5 bases). The DNA of the CDR3 is TGTGCCAGCAGCTTAGTCCGGAACGAACAGGACTTC. Residues: CASSLVRNEQDF.